A selection of T cell receptor beta chains follows, all from one sample in a study of T cell responses to AZD1222 COVID-19 vaccine. Sequenced by immunoSEQ multiplex PCR; TCRdb stores in-frame clones only, minus some. The table has about 140,000 clones, about 89% seen once; the top ten hold over 1%. The sequenced sample was peripheral blood, obtained 28 days after the second AZD1222 dose. The receptors were sampled from an adult who received the AZD1222 COVID-19 vaccine. Each CDR3 is given with its conserved first and last residue. A D gene is named only where the DNA matches it firmly. Clone size is stated in some rows and not others, as once, few, many or a class when expanded.

J gene	V gene	clone size	D gene	CDR3 protein	CDR3 DNA
TRBJ2-5	TRBV6-1	.	TRBD1	CASSEARGTGSETQYF	TGTGCCAGCAGTGAAGCCCGGGGGACAGGGTCAGAGACCCAGTACTTC
TRBJ2-5	TRBV19	.	.	CASSAGRNQETQYF	TGTGCCAGTAGTGCGGGCCGCAACCAAGAGACCCAGTACTTC
TRBJ1-5	TRBV6-6	.	.	CASSYSGGSNQPQHF	TGTGCCAGCAGTTATAGTGGGGGCAGCAATCAGCCCCAGCATTTT
TRBJ2-2	TRBV7-2	.	TRBD2	CASSLHSGSTRELFF	TGTGCCAGCAGCTTACATAGCGGGAGTACCCGGGAGCTGTTTTTT
TRBJ2-3	TRBV7-8	.	TRBD2	CASSFGLAGTDTQYF	TGTGCCAGCAGCTTTGGACTAGCGGGCACAGATACGCAGTATTTT
TRBJ1-2	TRBV5-1	.	TRBD1	CASSPRQGEDYGYTF	TGCGCCAGCAGCCCCCGACAGGGAGAAGACTATGGCTACACCTTC
TRBJ1-1	TRBV10-3	.	.	CAISDLTEAFF	TGTGCCATCAGTGACCTGACTGAAGCTTTCTTT
TRBJ1-5	TRBV18	.	.	CASSPSGGGLNQPQHF	TGTGCCAGCTCACCTTCGGGGGGAGGCTTAAATCAGCCCCAGCATTTT
TRBJ1-3	TRBV10-3	.	.	CAISATGTSGNTIYF	TGTGCCATCAGCGCGACCGGGACCTCTGGAAACACCATATATTTT
TRBJ2-1	TRBV5-6	.	.	CASSQDNREQFF	TGTGCCAGCAGTCAAGACAATCGCGAGCAGTTCTTC
TRBJ2-5	TRBV18	once	.	CASLARRGREETQYF	TGTGCCAGCCTAGCCCGCAGAGGGAGAGAAGAGACCCAGTACTTC
TRBJ2-1	TRBV9	.	.	CASSVGGKSNEQFF	TGTGCCAGCAGCGTCGGCGGGAAGAGCAATGAGCAGTTCTTC
TRBJ1-1	TRBV27	.	.	CASSLYPENTEAFF	TGTGCCAGCAGTTTATATCCGGAGAACACTGAAGCTTTCTTT
TRBJ2-7	TRBV3-1/TRBV3-2	.	.	CASRGLYEQYF	TGTGCCAGCCGGGGGCTCTACGAGCAGTACTTC
TRBJ2-3	TRBV5-1	.	TRBD2	CASSLQASGRGGDTQYF	TGCGCCAGCAGCTTGCAGGCTAGCGGGAGAGGGGGAGATACGCAGTATTTT
TRBJ2-1	TRBV9	once	.	CASSVAKGLGSYNEQFF	TGTGCCAGCAGCGTAGCTAAGGGCCTCGGCTCCTACAATGAGCAGTTCTTC
TRBJ1-6	TRBV28	.	TRBD1	CASSELRTGDNSPLHF	TGTGCCAGCAGCGAACTCCGGACAGGGGATAATTCACCCCTCCACTTT
TRBJ1-2	TRBV10-1	.	.	CASSLSDGYGYTF	TGCGCCAGCAGTCTATCCGACGGCTATGGCTACACCTTC
TRBJ1-6	TRBV5-4	once	TRBD1	CASTQDRGSPLHF	TGTGCCAGCACCCAAGACAGGGGCTCACCCCTCCACTTT
TRBJ2-7	TRBV2	.	.	CASSPWGDEQYF	TGTGCCAGCAGCCCTTGGGGCGACGAGCAGTACTTC
TRBJ2-7	TRBV10-3	.	.	CAITNVLYEQYF	TGTGCCATCACCAACGTTCTCTACGAGCAGTACTTC
TRBJ2-7	TRBV4-1	.	.	CASSPLLGFANEQYF	TGCGCCAGCAGCCCCCTCCTCGGTTTCGCCAACGAGCAGTACTTC
TRBJ1-1	TRBV27	.	TRBD1	CASSPLRQGYVNTEAFF	TGTGCCAGCAGTCCCCTTCGACAGGGGTACGTGAACACTGAAGCTTTCTTT
TRBJ1-5	TRBV19	.	.	CASSTTPQGNQPQHF	TGTGCCAGTAGTACGACACCACAGGGCAATCAGCCCCAGCATTTT
TRBJ2-1	TRBV19	.	.	CASSRIPNPLSSYNEQFF	TGTGCCAGTAGTAGGATACCCAACCCTTTGAGCTCCTACAATGAGCAGTTCTTC
TRBJ1-2	TRBV20-1	.	.	CSASYPGGYTF	TGCAGTGCTAGTTACCCGGGTGGCTACACCTTC
TRBJ2-1	TRBV29-1	.	.	CSVDSQRSSYNEQFF	TGCAGCGTTGATAGTCAGCGCTCCTCCTACAATGAGCAGTTCTTC
TRBJ2-7	TRBV7-3	.	.	CASSPRSSYEQYF	TGTGCCAGCAGCCCTAGGAGCTCCTACGAGCAGTACTTC
TRBJ1-5	TRBV6-5	few	.	CASSTDPNQPQHF	TGTGCCAGCAGTACCGACCCCAATCAGCCCCAGCATTTT
TRBJ2-3	TRBV3-1/TRBV3-2	.	.	CASSQELGGTQYF	TGTGCCAGCAGCCAGGAGCTAGGGGGGACGCAGTATTTT
TRBJ2-7	TRBV4-2	.	.	CASSQDGAGSYEQYF	TGTGCCAGCAGCCAAGATGGGGCAGGCTCCTACGAGCAGTACTTC
TRBJ1-2	TRBV12-5	few	TRBD1	CASGLGTGTANYGYTF	TGTGCTAGTGGTTTGGGAACCGGGACAGCGAACTATGGCTACACCTTC
TRBJ2-3	TRBV4-3	.	TRBD2	CASSQDTGGPQYF	TGCGCCAGCAGCCAAGATACGGGGGGTCCGCAGTATTTT
TRBJ2-3	TRBV14	few	.	CASSQVSFGGTQYF	TGTGCCAGCAGCCAAGTGTCGTTCGGCGGTACGCAGTATTTT
TRBJ2-6	TRBV13	.	.	CASSAAGANVLTF	TGTGCCAGCAGCGCCGCTGGGGCCAACGTCCTGACTTTC
TRBJ1-5	TRBV3-1/TRBV3-2	once	.	CASSQVRDTNQPQHF	TGTGCCAGCAGCCAAGTCCGGGACACCAATCAGCCCCAGCATTTT
TRBJ2-1	TRBV11-1	.	.	CASSDPGTSLYEQFF	TGTGCCAGCAGCGATCCCGGGACCTCCCTCTATGAGCAGTTCTTC
TRBJ1-2	TRBV5-4	.	.	CASSFPGGLNGYTF	TGTGCCAGCAGCTTTCCCGGGGGGCTCAATGGCTACACCTTC
TRBJ2-7	TRBV7-8	once	.	CASSLAEGLYEQYF	TGTGCCAGCAGCTTAGCCGAGGGCCTCTACGAGCAGTACTTC
TRBJ2-2	TRBV7-9	.	TRBD2	CASSIQRGNTGELFF	TGTGCCAGCAGTATTCAGCGGGGGAACACCGGGGAGCTGTTTTTT
TRBJ2-1	TRBV7-3	once	TRBD2	CASSPGTSNEQFF	TGTGCCAGCAGCCCTGGGACTAGCAATGAGCAGTTCTTC
TRBJ1-2	TRBV7-2	.	.	CASSTRGPRFGGYTF	TGTGCCAGCAGCACCCGGGGCCCCAGGTTTGGTGGCTACACCTTC
TRBJ1-4	TRBV11-1	.	.	CASSLNNEKLFF	TGTGCCAGCAGCTTAAATAATGAAAAACTGTTTTTT